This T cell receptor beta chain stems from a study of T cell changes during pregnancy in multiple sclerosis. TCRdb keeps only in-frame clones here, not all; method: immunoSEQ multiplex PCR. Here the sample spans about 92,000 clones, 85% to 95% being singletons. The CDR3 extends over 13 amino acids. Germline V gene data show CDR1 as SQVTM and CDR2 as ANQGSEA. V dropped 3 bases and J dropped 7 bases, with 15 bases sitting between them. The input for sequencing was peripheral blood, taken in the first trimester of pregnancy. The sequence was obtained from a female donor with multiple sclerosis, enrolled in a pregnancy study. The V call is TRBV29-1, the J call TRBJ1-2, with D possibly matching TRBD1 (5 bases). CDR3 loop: CSVDPGLTSGYTF. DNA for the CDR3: TGCAGCGTTGATCCGGGACTAACCTCTGGCTACACCTTC. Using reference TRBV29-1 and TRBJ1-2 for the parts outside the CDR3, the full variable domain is SAVISQKPSRDICQRGTSLTIQCQVDSQVTMMFWYRQQPGQSLTLIATANQGSEATYESGFVIDKFPISRPNLTFSTLTVSNMSPEDSSIYLCSVDPGLTSGYTFGSGTRLTVV.